The source of this TCR beta chain is a study of CD8+ T cells in alopecia areata. Study-level information: Those patients who were treated received oral tofacitinib, which was given at 5 to 10 mg twice daily for moderate-to-severe alopecia areata.

As the sequencing template, cDNA was produced by extracting RNA and reverse transcribing it. TCRdb keeps only in-frame clones here, not all; method: immunoSEQ multiplex PCR. Here the sample spans about 150,000 clones, roughly 44% being singletons. The CDR3 is 16 residues long. The V and J ends lost 0 bases and 7 bases respectively, with 19 bases between them. Germline V gives CDR1 SGHAT, CDR2 FQNNGV. The chain carries TRBV11-2 and TRBJ2-7; a possible D gene is TRBD1 (5 bases). Material for sequencing was CD4+ T cells sorted from blood. This sequence originates from a human donor with alopecia areata. The CDR3 protein is CASSLDEAFAGWEQYF. CDR3 nucleotides: TGTGCCAGCAGCTTAGATGAGGCCTTCGCAGGGTGGGAGCAGTACTTC.